The sequence of this T cell receptor (beta chain) was determined in a study of pediatric ulcerative colitis. Profiling relied on immunoSEQ multiplex PCR, and the TCRdb table lists in-frame clones only, not all of them. The table includes 59,000 or so clones, more than 60% detected once. The sequence was obtained from a boy between 5 and 17 years old with moderate ulcerative colitis. Sequenced: blood.

The CDR3 region is CASSPDISRSNQPQHF. CDR3 bases: TGTGCCAGCTCACCAGATATCAGTCGGAGCAATCAGCCCCAGCATTTT. The rearrangement uses TRBV18 and TRBJ1-5; D call uncertain. V was cut by 2 bases and J by 1 base, with 12 bases left in between. The germline gives CDR1 KGHSH, CDR2 LQKENI. This CDR3 is 16 amino acids long.